This passage covers 17 T cell receptor beta chains from one sample sequenced in a study of metastatic and nonmetastatic thyroid tumors. Treatment of any kind had been given to no patient before thyroid surgery. TCRdb reanalyzed the PCR reads via MiXCR. The sample contains fewer than 35,000 clones, roughly 19% of which appear only once. The sequenced material came from blood. The receptors originated from a male donor with papillary thyroid cancer or a benign thyroid nodule (not recorded which). Some clones in this sample may be carry-over from other donors' samples.

With regard to this clone: A read error is possible here, since a much larger clone lies one base away. The rearrangement links TRBV12-3 or TRBV12-4 to TRBJ2-7; D is uncertain. The CDR3 totals 15 residues. Trimming shortened V by 2 bases and J by 4 bases, and 15 bases separated the two germline ends. DNA for the CDR3: TGTGCCAGCAGTTTATCACACTTCTCCTCGTACGAGCAGTACTTC. This translates into CASSLSHFSSYEQYF.

This clone was counted many times. The chain links TRBV9 to TRBJ2-5, with 7 bases lining up with TRBD2. The CDR3 covers 13 residues. CDR1 is SGDLS and CDR2 is YYNGEE in the germline V gene. V gave up 2 bases and J gave up 8 bases; unmatched junction bases: 6. The CDR3 nucleotides read TGTGCCAGCAGCGTGGCGGGGGAGGGAACCCAGTACTTC. It translates to CASSVAGEGTQYF.

This sequence joins TRBV6-5 and TRBJ2-1; 7 bases are shared with TRBD1. Germline-derived CDR1 and CDR2 are MNHEY and SVGAGI. V lost 6 bases, J lost 0 bases, and 11 bases stayed unmatched. This CDR3 has 17 amino acids. The CDR3, as DNA: TGTGCCAGCAGCCCGTCCTTGACAGGGAGCTCCTACAATGAGCAGTTCTTC. This gives the protein CASSPSLTGSSYNEQFF.

This clone was recorded a few times. At one boundary the junction diverges from the germline segment, which might be a read error. The V gene is TRBV6-1, the J gene TRBJ2-2; 11 bases line up with TRBD2. From germline, CDR1 is MNHNS and CDR2 SASEGT. The CDR3 consists of 16 residues. The CDR3, as DNA: TGTGCCAGCAGCCCGCGACTAGCGGGACACACCGGTGAGCTGTTTTTT. Amino acids: CASSPRLAGHTGELFF.

V usage is TRBV11-2 and J usage is TRBJ2-7, with 7 positions matching TRBD2. Germline CDR1 is SGHAT and CDR2 is FQNNGV. The CDR3 has 16 residues. Germline trimming cut 0 bases from V and 6 bases from J; bases unmatched to any gene: 11. CDR3 nucleotides: TGTGCCAGCAGCTTAGATCGCGGCGCCTGGGGGGGCGAGCAGTACTTC. The encoded protein is CASSLDRGAWGGEQYF.

This clone appeared many times. The chain links TRBV18 to TRBJ2-2; 10 bases are a match to TRBD1. Germline trimming cut 6 bases from V and 7 bases from J; bases unmatched to any gene: 8. This CDR3 contains 15 residues. The germline V gene has CDR1 KGHSH and CDR2 LQKENI. The CDR3: CASSADRGPIGELFF. CDR3 nucleotides: TGTGCCAGCTCCGCCGACAGGGGGCCGATCGGGGAGCTGTTTTTT.

This clone was recorded at least ten times. This same CDR3 is encoded by further DNA sequences in the sample. J is TRBJ2-4 and V is TRBV3-1; D ambiguous. Germline CDR1 and CDR2: LGHDT and YNNKEL (reference sequence). The length of the CDR3 is 14 residues. V was pared by 0 bases and J by 7 bases, with 10 bases between. In DNA form, the CDR3 reads TGTGCCAGCAGCCAAGAAGAAAGGTTCAACATTCAGTACTTC. Translating gives CASSQEERFNIQYF.

This clone was observed at least ten times. The rearrangement joins TRBV12-3 or TRBV12-4 to TRBJ1-3; 9 bases are shared with TRBD1. V lost 6 bases and J lost 4; bases outside the gene matches: 7. The CDR3 runs to 15 residues. CDR3 loop: CASRPGQGYGNTIYF. In DNA form, the CDR3 reads TGTGCCAGCAGACCCGGACAGGGGTACGGAAACACCATATATTTT.

This chain connects TRBV20-1 to TRBJ2-7; D is perhaps TRBD2 (7 bases). V lost 0 bases and J 1 base, leaving 16 bases between the germline ends. The CDR3 extends over 16 amino acids. Germline CDR1 DFQATT, CDR2 SNEGSKA (reference sequence). Here the CDR3 DNA reads TGCAGTGCTAGAGATATGGGGGGGGCCCCATCCTACGAGCAGTACTTC. It is translated as CSARDMGGAPSYEQYF.

On this clone: One end of the junction is discordant with germline, which a read error may explain. This sequence joins TRBV11-1 and TRBJ2-6, with D unresolved. CDR1 SGHAT and CDR2 FQDESV come from the germline V gene (reference sequence). The CDR3 covers 17 residues. The CDR3 reads CASSLSQTPSWANVLTF. DNA for the CDR3: TGTGCCAGCAGCTTAAGTCAGACTCCCTCTTGGGCCAACGTCCTGACTTTC.

This clone was seen repeatedly, ten times or more. The V gene is TRBV20-1, the J gene TRBJ2-2, with TRBD2 matching over 10 bases. Germline lookup yields CDR1 DFQATT and CDR2 SNEGSKA (reference sequence). The junction had 9 bases not matched to a gene; V was cut back by 6 bases and J by 5 bases. The CDR3 extends over 15 amino acids. The CDR3 coding sequence is TGCAGTGCGCCACCTAGCGGGGGATTGACCGGGGAGCTGTTTTTT. Translating gives CSAPPSGGLTGELFF.

By sample fraction, this clone is medium-sized. The V and J genes are TRBV6-4 and TRBJ2-1; D is possibly TRBD1 or TRBD2 (6 bases each). The CDR3 length is 15 residues. The V end was cut by 3 bases, the J end by 6 bases, with 15 bases between. Germline V lookup: CDR1 MRHNA, CDR2 SNTAGT. CDR3 bases: TGTGCCAGCAGTGAGGAGGGGGGTATCGGCAATGAGCAGTTCTTC. Protein product: CASSEEGGIGNEQFF.

This chain links TRBV19 with TRBJ2-7; TRBD2 aligns across 8 bases. This CDR3 has 14 amino acids. The V gene's germline CDR1 is LNHDA and CDR2 SQIVND (reference sequence). J gave up 3 bases and V 7 bases, and 8 bases lay outside the gene matches. This CDR3 reads CASTARSGGYEQYF. In nucleotides, the CDR3 is TGTGCCAGTACCGCTCGGAGCGGGGGCTACGAGCAGTACTTC.

This clone was detected many times. The chain recombines TRBV6-1 with TRBJ2-5; 11 bases are shared with TRBD2. Germline lookup yields CDR1 MNHNS and CDR2 SASEGT. V gave up 2 bases and J gave up 4 bases; unmatched junction bases: 6. The CDR3 loop spans 16 amino acids. The DNA of the CDR3 is TGTGCCAGCAGTGAATATGGAGGGACTAGCGGAGAGACCCAGTACTTC. It is translated as CASSEYGGTSGETQYF.

This clone was picked up many times. The chain recombines TRBV5-1 with TRBJ2-6; 9 bases fit TRBD1. V gave up 3 bases and J gave up 0 bases; unmatched junction bases: 13. Germline lookup yields CDR1 SGHRS and CDR2 YFSETQ. The CDR3 has 20 residues. The CDR3 sequence is CASSYRDRDIRTSGANVLTF. The CDR3 DNA is TGCGCCAGCAGCTACCGGGACAGGGATATCAGAACCTCTGGGGCCAACGTCCTGACTTTC.

The table lists this clone with many counts. The chain joins TRBV20-1 to TRBJ1-2; 8 bases match TRBD1. Germline V gives CDR1 DFQATT, CDR2 SNEGSKA (reference sequence). V was pared by 1 base and J by 0 bases, with 7 bases of the junction left unmatched. CDR3 length: 16 residues. This CDR3 reads CSARAPSGGPNYGYTF. The CDR3 DNA reads TGCAGTGCTAGAGCCCCATCAGGGGGCCCTAACTATGGCTACACCTTC.

This clone was seen at least ten times. CDR3 region: CAGGAGGVAQHF. DNA of the CDR3: TGTGCCGGCGGTGCGGGCGGCGTAGCCCAGCATTTT. The chain employs TRBV6-2 or TRBV6-3 and TRBJ1-5; D not certain. With 11 bases removed from V and 11 bases from J, the gap between germline ends came to 19 bases. This CDR3 has 12 residues. Germline CDR1 is MNHEY and CDR2 is SVGEGT.